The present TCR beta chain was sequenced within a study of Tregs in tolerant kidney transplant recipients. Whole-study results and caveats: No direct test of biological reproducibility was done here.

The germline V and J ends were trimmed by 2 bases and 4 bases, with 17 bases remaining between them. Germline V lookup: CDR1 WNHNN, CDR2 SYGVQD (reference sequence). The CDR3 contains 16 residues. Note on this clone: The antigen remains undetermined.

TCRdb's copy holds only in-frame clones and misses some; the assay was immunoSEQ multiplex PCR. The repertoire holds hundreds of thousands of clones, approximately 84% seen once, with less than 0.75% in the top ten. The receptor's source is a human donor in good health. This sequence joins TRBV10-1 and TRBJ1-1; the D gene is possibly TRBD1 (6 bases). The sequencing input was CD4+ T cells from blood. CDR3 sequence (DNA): TGCGCCAGCAGTGAGACGAGGGACTGGGGGGCCACTGAAGCTTTCTTT. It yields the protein CASSETRDWGATEAFF.